The sample holds one count of the clone carrying this TCR beta chain. This entry is derived from a study of technical replicates of blood from a handful of donors. V shed 1 base, J shed 6 bases, and the junction held 12 bases outside the gene matches. This CDR3 spans 17 amino acids. Germline CDR1 is MGHRA and CDR2 is YSYEKL. Measured with immunoSEQ multiplex PCR; TCRdb has only the in-frame clones, and not every one. The repertoire holds about 49,000 clones, with about 94% as singletons. The sequencing sample was made of PBMCs. V usage is TRBV4-1 and J usage is TRBJ2-7; 10 positions match TRBD2. This clonotype was sampled from a human donor in good health. Some clones in this sample may be carry-over from other donors' samples. CDR3 amino acids: CASSQVGRLAGVGEQYF. The CDR3 region has the DNA TGCGCCAGCAGCCAAGTCGGACGCCTAGCGGGAGTCGGCGAGCAGTACTTC.